This T cell receptor beta chain is drawn from a study of regulatory T cells in long-lasting Graves disease. As for the study in general: Patients with new Graves' disease had used antithyroid drugs below 3 months.

V dropped 4 bases and J dropped 3; count of bases not matched to a gene: 8. Germline V gene sequence: CDR1 SGHRS, CDR2 YFSETQ. The CDR3 spans 17 residues. Building the TCR beta libraries relied on iRepertoire HTBI primers, and CDR3 regions underwent Arm-PCR. TCRdb reprocessed the multiplex PCR reads with MiXCR, giving one entry per CDR3 protein. The table has over 400,000 distinct CDR3 sequences, 14% seen once; the top ten hold about a sixth. The time point here: newly diagnosed GD, antithyroid drugs for less than 3 months. PBMC RNA served as the TCR library source. The same specimen was also included in a second study, on T cells in Graves' hyperthyroidism and ophthalmopathy. That report adds: The study left out patients who had uncontrolled infection, other autoimmune disease, pregnancy or lactation. Onset of ophthalmopathy came a median approximately 6.5 months after the model predicted it.

The sequence derives from a woman aged 50 to 65 with Graves disease. V is TRBV5-1 and J is TRBJ2-5; 14 nucleotides match TRBD2. Material: peripheral blood mononuclear cells (PBMCs), obtained at new diagnosis, from a patient treated with antithyroid drugs. CDR3 region: CASSLGTSGRGEETQYF. In DNA, the CDR3 is TGCGCCAGCAGCCTAGGGACTAGCGGGAGAGGGGAAGAGACCCAGTACTTC.